The entry that follows covers one TCR beta chain sequence. Its antigen is not identified. Sequencing used immunoSEQ multiplex PCR; TCRdb keeps in-frame clones, though not all of them. The table records 5,000 or so clones, around 83% of them present only once. The data were obtained in a study of T cell repertoires in ileal Crohn's disease. Points from the study as a whole: Active smokers at surgery had more clonal expansions than non-smokers.

Germline assignment: CDR1 SGHDT and CDR2 YYEEEE. Trimming removed 4 bases from V and 7 bases from J; junction bases left unmatched: 4. This CDR3 comprises 15 residues. This sequence originates from an adult with Crohn's disease. The V call is TRBV5-6, the J call TRBJ2-2, with 13 nucleotides matching TRBD2. What was sequenced was ileal tissue. CDR3 sequence (DNA): TGTGCCAGCAGCCCTGGACTAGCGGGGGTCGGGGAGCTGTTTTTT. Translating it yields CASSPGLAGVGELFF.